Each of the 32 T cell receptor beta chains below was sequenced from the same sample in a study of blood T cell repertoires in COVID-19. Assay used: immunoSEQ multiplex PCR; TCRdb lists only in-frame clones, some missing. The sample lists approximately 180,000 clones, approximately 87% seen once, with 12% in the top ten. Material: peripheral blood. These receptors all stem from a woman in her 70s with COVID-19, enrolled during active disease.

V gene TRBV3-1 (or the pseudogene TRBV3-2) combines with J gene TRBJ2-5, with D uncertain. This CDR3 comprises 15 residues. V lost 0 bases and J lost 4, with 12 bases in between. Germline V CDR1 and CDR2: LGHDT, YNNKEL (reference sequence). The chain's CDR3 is CASSQDLGSTETQYF. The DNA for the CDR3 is TGTGCCAGCAGCCAAGATCTAGGATCTACAGAGACCCAGTACTTC.

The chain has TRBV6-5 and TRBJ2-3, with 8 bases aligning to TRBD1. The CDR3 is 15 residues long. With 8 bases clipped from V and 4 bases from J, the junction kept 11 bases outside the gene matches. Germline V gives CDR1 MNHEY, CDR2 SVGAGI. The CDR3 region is CASDRQGLEADTQYF. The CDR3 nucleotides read TGTGCCAGCGATAGACAGGGGTTGGAGGCAGATACGCAGTATTTT.

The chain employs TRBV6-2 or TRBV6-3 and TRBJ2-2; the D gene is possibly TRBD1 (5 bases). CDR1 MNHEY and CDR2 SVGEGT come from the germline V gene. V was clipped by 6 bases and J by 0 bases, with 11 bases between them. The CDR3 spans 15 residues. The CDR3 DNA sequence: TGTGCCAGCAGCTCGCAGGGTTCGAACACCGGGGAGCTGTTTTTT. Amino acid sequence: CASSSQGSNTGELFF.

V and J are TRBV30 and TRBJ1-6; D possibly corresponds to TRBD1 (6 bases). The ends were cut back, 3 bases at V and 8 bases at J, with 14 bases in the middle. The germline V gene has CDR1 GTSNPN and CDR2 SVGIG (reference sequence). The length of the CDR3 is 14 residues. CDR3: CAWRGGGTHSPLHF. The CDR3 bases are TGTGCCTGGAGAGGGGGGGGGACTCATTCACCCCTCCACTTT.

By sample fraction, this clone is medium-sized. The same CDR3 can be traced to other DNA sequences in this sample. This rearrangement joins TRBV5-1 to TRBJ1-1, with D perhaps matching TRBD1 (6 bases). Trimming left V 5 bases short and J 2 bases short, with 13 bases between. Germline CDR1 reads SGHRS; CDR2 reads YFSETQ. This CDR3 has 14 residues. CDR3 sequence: CASSSGGANTEAFF. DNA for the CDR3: TGCGCCAGCAGTTCTGGGGGCGCAAACACTGAAGCTTTCTTT.

CDR3 region: CASSFTQGSEAFF. The CDR3 coding sequence is TGTGCCAGCAGCTTCACACAGGGGTCTGAAGCTTTCTTT. The chain combines TRBV11-3 with TRBJ1-1; 7 bases are a match to TRBD1. This CDR3 is 13 amino acids long. Looked up from germline, CDR1 is SGHNT and CDR2 is YENEEA. V shed 3 bases, J shed 6 bases, and the junction held 4 bases outside the gene matches.

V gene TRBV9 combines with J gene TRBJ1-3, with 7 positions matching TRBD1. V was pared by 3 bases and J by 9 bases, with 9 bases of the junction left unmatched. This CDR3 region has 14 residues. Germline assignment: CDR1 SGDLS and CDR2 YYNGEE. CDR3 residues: CASSGDSFRTTIYF. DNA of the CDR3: TGTGCCAGCAGCGGGGACAGTTTTCGGACCACCATATATTTT.

The CDR3: CASSPTGGNEQYF. The CDR3 coding sequence is TGTGCCAGCAGCCCCACAGGGGGGAACGAGCAGTACTTC. The chain combines TRBV5-4 with TRBJ2-7; 8 bases are shared with TRBD1. J lost 5 bases, V lost 4 bases, and 5 bases had no gene match. The CDR3 contains 13 residues. Germline CDR1 SGHNT, CDR2 YYREEE (reference sequence).

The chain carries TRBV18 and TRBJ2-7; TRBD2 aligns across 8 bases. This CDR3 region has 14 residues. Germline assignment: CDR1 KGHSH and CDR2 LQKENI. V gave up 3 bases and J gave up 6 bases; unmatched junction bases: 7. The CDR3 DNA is TGTGCCAGCTCACCGGGACTAGATTCTTCCGAGCAGTACTTC. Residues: CASSPGLDSSEQYF.

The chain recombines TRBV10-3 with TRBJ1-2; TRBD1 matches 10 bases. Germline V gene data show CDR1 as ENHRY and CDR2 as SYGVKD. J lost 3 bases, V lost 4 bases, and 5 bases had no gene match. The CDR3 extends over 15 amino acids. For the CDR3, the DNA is TGTGCCATCAGTGTCGACAGGGGGCTTTACTATGGCTACACCTTC. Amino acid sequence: CAISVDRGLYYGYTF.

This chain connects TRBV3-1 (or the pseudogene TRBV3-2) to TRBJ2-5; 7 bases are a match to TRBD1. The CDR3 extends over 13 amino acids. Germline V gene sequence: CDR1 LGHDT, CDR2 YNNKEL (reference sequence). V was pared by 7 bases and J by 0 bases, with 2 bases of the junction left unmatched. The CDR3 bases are TGTGCCAGCAAGGGGACAGACCAAGAGACCCAGTACTTC. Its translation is CASKGTDQETQYF.

Here the CDR3 DNA reads TGTGCCAGCAGTTTATTGATTCGGGTAGCGGGAGGGCTAACCTACGAGCAGTACTTC. This encodes CASSLLIRVAGGLTYEQYF. The rearrangement uses TRBV28 and TRBJ2-7, with 11 bases matching TRBD2. The CDR3 totals 19 residues. The V segment lost 1 base and the J segment 2 bases; nucleotides outside the gene matches: 13. Germline CDR1 MDHEN, CDR2 SYDVKM.

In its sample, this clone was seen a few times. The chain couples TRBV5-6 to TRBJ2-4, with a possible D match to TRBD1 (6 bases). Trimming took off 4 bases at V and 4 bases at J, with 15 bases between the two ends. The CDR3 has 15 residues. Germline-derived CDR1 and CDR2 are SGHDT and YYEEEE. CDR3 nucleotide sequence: TGTGCCAGCAGCGCGTTGAACAGGGATAAAAACATTCAGTACTTC. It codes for CASSALNRDKNIQYF.

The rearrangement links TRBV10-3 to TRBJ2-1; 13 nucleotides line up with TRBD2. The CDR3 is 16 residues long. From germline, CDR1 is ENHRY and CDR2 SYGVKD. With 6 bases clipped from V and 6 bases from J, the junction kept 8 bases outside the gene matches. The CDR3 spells CAISDQLAGGLNEQFF. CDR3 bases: TGTGCCATCAGCGACCAACTAGCGGGAGGGCTCAATGAGCAGTTCTTC.

The CDR3 spells CASSFLQGSNQPQHF. The CDR3 coding sequence is TGTGCCAGCAGTTTCCTCCAGGGGAGCAATCAGCCCCAGCATTTT. V usage is TRBV27 and J usage is TRBJ1-5, with D tentatively TRBD1 (6 bases). The V and J ends lost 3 bases and 1 base respectively, with 10 bases between them. The germline CDR1 and CDR2 sequences are MNHEY and SMNVEV (reference sequence). This CDR3 comprises 15 residues.

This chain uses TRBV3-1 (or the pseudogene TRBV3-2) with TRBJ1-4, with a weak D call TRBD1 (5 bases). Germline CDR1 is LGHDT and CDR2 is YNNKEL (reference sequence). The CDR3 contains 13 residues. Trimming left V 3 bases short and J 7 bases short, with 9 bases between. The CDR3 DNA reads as TGTGCCAGCAGCCAGGGGGGAGGTGAAAAACTGTTTTTT. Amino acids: CASSQGGGEKLFF.

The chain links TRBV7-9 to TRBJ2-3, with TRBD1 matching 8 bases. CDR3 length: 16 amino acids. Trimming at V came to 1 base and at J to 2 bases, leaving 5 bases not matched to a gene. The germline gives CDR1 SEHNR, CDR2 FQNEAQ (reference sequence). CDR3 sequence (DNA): TGTGCCAGCAGCTTAGTCAGGGGGCAGATCACAGATACGCAGTATTTT. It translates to CASSLVRGQITDTQYF. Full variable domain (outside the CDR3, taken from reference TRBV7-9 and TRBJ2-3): DTGVSQNPRHKITKRGQNVTFRCDPISEHNRLYWYRQTLGQGPEFLTYFQNEAQLEKSRLLSDRFSAERPKGSFSTLEIQRTEQGDSAMYLCASSLVRGQITDTQYFGPGTRLTVL.

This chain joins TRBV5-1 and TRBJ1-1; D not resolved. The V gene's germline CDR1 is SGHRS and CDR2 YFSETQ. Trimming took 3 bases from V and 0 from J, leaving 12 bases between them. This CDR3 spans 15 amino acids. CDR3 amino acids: CASSSGPGMNTEAFF. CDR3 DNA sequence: TGCGCCAGCAGCTCCGGACCCGGGATGAACACTGAAGCTTTCTTT.

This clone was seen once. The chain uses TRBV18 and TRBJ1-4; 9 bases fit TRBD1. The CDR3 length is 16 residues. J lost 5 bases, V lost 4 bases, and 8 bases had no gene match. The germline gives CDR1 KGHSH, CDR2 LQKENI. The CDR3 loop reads CASSLFTGGENEKLFF. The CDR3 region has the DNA TGTGCCAGCTCACTTTTTACAGGGGGCGAAAATGAAAAACTGTTTTTT.

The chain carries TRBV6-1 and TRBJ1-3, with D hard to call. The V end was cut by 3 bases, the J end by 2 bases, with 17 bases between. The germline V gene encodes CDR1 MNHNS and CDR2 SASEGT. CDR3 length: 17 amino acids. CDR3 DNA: TGTGCCAGCAGTGAGGCGGGTGAGGAGCTCCCTGGAAACACCATATATTTT. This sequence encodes CASSEAGEELPGNTIYF.

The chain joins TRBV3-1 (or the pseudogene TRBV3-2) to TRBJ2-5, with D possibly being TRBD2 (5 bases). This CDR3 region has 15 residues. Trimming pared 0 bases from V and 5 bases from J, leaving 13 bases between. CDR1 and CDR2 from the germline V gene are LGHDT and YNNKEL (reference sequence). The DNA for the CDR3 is TGTGCCAGCAGCCAAGAGCGACCGGAGGAGGAGACCCAGTACTTC. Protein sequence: CASSQERPEEETQYF.

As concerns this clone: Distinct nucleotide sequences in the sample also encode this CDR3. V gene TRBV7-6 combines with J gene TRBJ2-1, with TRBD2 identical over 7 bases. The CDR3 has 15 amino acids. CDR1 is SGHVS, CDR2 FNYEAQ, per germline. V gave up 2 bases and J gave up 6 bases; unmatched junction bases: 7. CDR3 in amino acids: CASSLSAGEGNEQFF. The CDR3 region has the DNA TGTGCCAGCAGCTTATCGGCGGGAGAGGGCAATGAGCAGTTCTTC.

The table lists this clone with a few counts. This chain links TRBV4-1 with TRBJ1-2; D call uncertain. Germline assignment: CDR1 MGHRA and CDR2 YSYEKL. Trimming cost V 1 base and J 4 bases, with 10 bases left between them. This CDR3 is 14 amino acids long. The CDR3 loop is CASSQVPEGYGYTF. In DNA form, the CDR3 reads TGCGCCAGCAGCCAAGTTCCGGAGGGCTATGGCTACACCTTC.

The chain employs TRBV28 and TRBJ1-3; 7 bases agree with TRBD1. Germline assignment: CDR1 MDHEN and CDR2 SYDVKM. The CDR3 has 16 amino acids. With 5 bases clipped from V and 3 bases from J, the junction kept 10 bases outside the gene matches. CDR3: CASSQLGTVIGNTIYF. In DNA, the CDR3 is TGTGCCAGCAGTCAACTCGGGACAGTGATTGGAAACACCATATATTTT.

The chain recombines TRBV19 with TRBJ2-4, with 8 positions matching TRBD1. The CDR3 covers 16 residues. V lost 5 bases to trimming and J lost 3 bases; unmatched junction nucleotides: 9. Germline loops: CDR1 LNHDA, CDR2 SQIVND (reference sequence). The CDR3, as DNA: TGTGCCAGTAGTCCAGCGCAGGGGGCAGGCAAAAACATTCAGTACTTC. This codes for CASSPAQGAGKNIQYF.

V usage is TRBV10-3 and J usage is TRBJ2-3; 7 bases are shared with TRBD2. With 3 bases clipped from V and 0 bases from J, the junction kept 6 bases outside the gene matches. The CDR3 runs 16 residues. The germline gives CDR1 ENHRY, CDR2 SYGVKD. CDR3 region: CAISESSGLSTDTQYF. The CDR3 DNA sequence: TGTGCCATCAGTGAAAGTAGCGGGCTTAGCACAGATACGCAGTATTTT.

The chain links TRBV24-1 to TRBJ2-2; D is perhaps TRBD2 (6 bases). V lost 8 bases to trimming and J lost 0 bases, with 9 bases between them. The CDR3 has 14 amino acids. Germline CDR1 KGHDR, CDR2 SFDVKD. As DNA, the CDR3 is TGTGCCACCATGGGCGGGGCGAACACCGGGGAGCTGTTTTTT. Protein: CATMGGANTGELFF.

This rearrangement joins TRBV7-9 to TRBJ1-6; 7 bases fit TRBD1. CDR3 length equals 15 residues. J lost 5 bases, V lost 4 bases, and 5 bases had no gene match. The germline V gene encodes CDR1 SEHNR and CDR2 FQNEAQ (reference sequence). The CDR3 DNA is TGTGCCAGCAGCTCAGGGACAGCAGATAATTCACCCCTCCACTTT. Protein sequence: CASSSGTADNSPLHF. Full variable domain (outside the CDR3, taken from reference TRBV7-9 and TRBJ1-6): DTGVSQNPRHKITKRGQNVTFRCDPISEHNRLYWYRQTLGQGPEFLTYFQNEAQLEKSRLLSDRFSAERPKGSFSTLEIQRTEQGDSAMYLCASSSGTADNSPLHFGNGTRLTVT.

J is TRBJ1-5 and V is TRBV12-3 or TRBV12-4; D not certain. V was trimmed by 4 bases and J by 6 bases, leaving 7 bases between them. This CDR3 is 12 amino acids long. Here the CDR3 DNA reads TGTGCCAGCAGTTGGTCAGGTCAGCCCCAGCATTTT. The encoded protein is CASSWSGQPQHF.

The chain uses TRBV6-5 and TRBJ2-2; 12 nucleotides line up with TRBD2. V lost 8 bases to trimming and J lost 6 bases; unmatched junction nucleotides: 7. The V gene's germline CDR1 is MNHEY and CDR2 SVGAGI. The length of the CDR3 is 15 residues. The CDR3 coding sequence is TGTGCCAGCTCCAGACTAGCGGGAGTGGCCGGGGAGCTGTTTTTT. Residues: CASSRLAGVAGELFF.

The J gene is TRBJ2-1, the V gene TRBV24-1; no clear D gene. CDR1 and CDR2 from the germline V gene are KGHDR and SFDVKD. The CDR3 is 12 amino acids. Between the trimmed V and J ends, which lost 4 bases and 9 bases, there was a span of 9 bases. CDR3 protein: CATSDPLSEQFF. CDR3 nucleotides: TGTGCCACCAGTGACCCCCTAAGTGAGCAGTTCTTC.

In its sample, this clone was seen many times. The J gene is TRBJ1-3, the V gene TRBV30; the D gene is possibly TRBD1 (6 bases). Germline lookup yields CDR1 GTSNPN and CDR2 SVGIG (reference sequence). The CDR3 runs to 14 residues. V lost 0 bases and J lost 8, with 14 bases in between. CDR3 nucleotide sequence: TGTGCCTGGAGTGTCAAAGGGGGTATACACACCATATATTTT. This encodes CAWSVKGGIHTIYF.